Reported below is one T cell receptor (beta chain). Its antigen is still unknown. This record belongs to a study of shared clonotypes between healthy human individuals. Here immunoSEQ multiplex PCR was the method, and the copy in TCRdb shows in-frame clones only, minus some. This table has about 2.1 million clones, 80% to 95% appearing once. CD45RO negativity and positive selection for CCR7 defined naive CD8 cells, a population that excluded terminally differentiated effector memory CD45RA+ cells. Overall study findings and caveats: Naive CD4 clonotypes overlapped across a handful of donors at 4.5% to 5.5%.

Germline trimming cut 0 bases from V and 7 bases from J; bases unmatched to any gene: 7. In germline, CDR1 is SGHRS, CDR2 YFSETQ. This CDR3 has 15 residues. V gene TRBV5-1 combines with J gene TRBJ2-5; 9 bases align to TRBD1. This clonotype was obtained from a man younger than 35 in good health. Some clones in this sample may be carry-over from other donors' samples. Specimen: naive CD8+ T cells from PBMCs. CDR3: CASSLEQGAKGTQYF. The CDR3 coding sequence is TGCGCCAGCAGCTTGGAACAGGGGGCAAAGGGGACCCAGTACTTC.